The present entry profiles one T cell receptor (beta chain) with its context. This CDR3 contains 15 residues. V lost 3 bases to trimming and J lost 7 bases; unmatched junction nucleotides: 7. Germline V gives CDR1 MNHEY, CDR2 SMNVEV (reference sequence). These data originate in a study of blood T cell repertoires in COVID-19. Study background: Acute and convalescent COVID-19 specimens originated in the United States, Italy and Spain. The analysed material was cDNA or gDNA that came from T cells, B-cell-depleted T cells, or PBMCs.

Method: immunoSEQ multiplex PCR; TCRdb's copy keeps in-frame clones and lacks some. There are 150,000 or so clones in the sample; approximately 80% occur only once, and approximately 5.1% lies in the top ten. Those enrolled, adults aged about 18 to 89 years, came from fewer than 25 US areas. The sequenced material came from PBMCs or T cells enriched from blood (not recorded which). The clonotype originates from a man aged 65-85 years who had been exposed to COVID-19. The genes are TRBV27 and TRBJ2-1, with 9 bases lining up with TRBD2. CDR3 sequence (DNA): TGTGCCAGCAGTTTGACTAGCGGTTTGGCAAATGAGCAGTTCTTC. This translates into CASSLTSGLANEQFF.